This T cell receptor beta chain was recovered during a study of T cell changes during pregnancy in multiple sclerosis (dated by TCRdb to between 2018 and 2021). Looking at the study overall: Changes in the T cell repertoire over the course of pregnancy were examined in this study in women with multiple sclerosis.

Library creation used the immunoSEQ multiplex PCR assay. The table was pulled from immuneACCESS by TCRdb, which kept in-frame rearrangements only. Such tables lose some clones; where checked, under half of the loss comes from unresolved V genes, and the rest has no known cause. The sample contains tens of thousands of clones, 93% of them found a single time. Around 1.9% of the sample goes to the ten largest clones. V and J are truncated by 1 base and 8 bases respectively, leaving an intervening sequence of 11 bases. The germline V gene specifies MNHEY as CDR1 and SVGAGI as CDR2. The CDR3 sequence holds 14 residues, the cysteine and phenylalanine included. Of the read, only the CDR3 DNA is kept; its 42 bases are in frame from base 1. A note on this clone: Its antigen has not been determined. No clone much larger than this one lies a single base away; base qualities are absent.

Sequenced material: peripheral blood, taken in the second trimester of pregnancy. The rearranged chain carries TRBV6-5 and TRBJ1-4; there is no confident call for the D gene. The sequence came from a female donor with multiple sclerosis, enrolled in a pregnancy study. The DNA is as follows: TGTGCCAGCAGTTACTGGATTACCGGGGAAAAACTGTTTTTT. This codes for CASSYWITGEKLFF.